This T cell receptor beta chain stems from a study of graft-versus-host responses after intestinal transplantation. The wider study: Recipients uniformly received anti-thymocyte globulin induction, followed by tacrolimus and steroids for roughly 3 years. Overall study findings and caveats: Recipient marrow showed GvH clones, some seen first in ileum or blood. Peak circulating GvH clone levels tracked with early post-transplant HvG declines.

The table lists this clone with a few counts. Antigen unknown. Measured with immunoSEQ multiplex PCR; TCRdb has only the in-frame clones, and not every one. In the table there are around 100,000 clones, more than 85% of which are singletons. V shed 6 bases and J 5 bases; nucleotides not matched to a gene: 12. The CDR3 length is 15 residues. CDR1 MNHNS and CDR2 SASEGT come from the germline V gene. Sample: unstimulated CD4+ T cells sorted from spleen or lymph node cells, taken before transplant. The receptor's source is a human donor who was the organ donor for an intestinal transplant. This chain uses TRBV6-1 with TRBJ2-7; 8 nucleotides agree with TRBD2. The CDR3 protein is CASRGTGTSYDEQYF. Written as DNA, the CDR3 is TGTGCCAGCAGAGGCACCGGGACTAGTTACGACGAGCAGTACTTC.